A selection of T cell receptor beta chains follows, all from one sample in a study of tumor-infiltrating lymphocytes in primary liver carcinoma. TCRdb re-called the multiplex PCR reads through MiXCR, storing one row per CDR3 protein. This table has 90,000 to 140,000 distinct CDR3 sequences, around 84% appearing once. Specimen: liver tumor tissue from sampling region 3. These TCRs come from a man aged 35 to 55 with primary liver carcinoma and hepatitis B virus infection. Each CDR3 is given with its conserved first and last residue. A D gene is named only where the DNA matches it firmly. Clone size is stated in some rows and not others, as once, few, many or a class when expanded.

d_gene: TRBD2
abundance: many
v_gene: TRBV5-1
j_gene: TRBJ2-7
CDR3nt: TGCGCCAGCAGCTCGGGACTAGTTAACCCGTGGCAGTACTTC
CDR3aa: CASSSGLVNPWQYF

d_gene: TRBD2
abundance: .
v_gene: TRBV24-1
j_gene: TRBJ2-1
CDR3nt: TGTGCCACCAGACTAGCGGGATGGGATGAGCAGTTCTTC
CDR3aa: CATRLAGWDEQFF

d_gene: TRBD2
abundance: .
v_gene: TRBV10-2
j_gene: TRBJ2-7
CDR3nt: TGCACCAGCGAGCCTAGCGGGAGCTACGAGCAGTACTTC
CDR3aa: CTSEPSGSYEQYF

d_gene: .
abundance: once
v_gene: TRBV29-1
j_gene: TRBJ2-7
CDR3nt: TGCAGCGTTGAGGATCCGCGGGGCCCCAGGAGGGAGCAGTACTTC
CDR3aa: CSVEDPRGPRREQYF

d_gene: TRBD1
abundance: .
v_gene: TRBV4-3
j_gene: TRBJ2-2
CDR3nt: TGCGCCTGCAGTCAATATCATTGGACAGGGGGGTATACCGGGGAGCTGTTTTTT
CDR3aa: CACSQYHWTGGYTGELFF

d_gene: .
abundance: .
v_gene: TRBV7-2
j_gene: TRBJ2-1
CDR3nt: TGTGCCAGCAGCTTAGCAAGGAACGGATGCAATGAGCAGTTCTTC
CDR3aa: CASSLARNGCNEQFF

d_gene: .
abundance: .
v_gene: TRBV5-4
j_gene: TRBJ2-7
CDR3nt: TGTGCCAGCAGCGGGTGGCCGGGAGCGGAAAACACTTACGAGCAGTACTTC
CDR3aa: CASSGWPGAENTYEQYF

d_gene: .
abundance: .
v_gene: TRBV4-2
j_gene: TRBJ1-2
CDR3nt: TGTGCCAGCAGCCAAGACCGTTCTGCGGGTAACTACGGCTACACCTTC
CDR3aa: CASSQDRSAGNYGYTF

d_gene: TRBD2
abundance: .
v_gene: TRBV4-1
j_gene: TRBJ2-1
CDR3nt: TGCCCTAGCAGACCCGAACTAGCGGGGGCTTACAATGAGCAGTTCTTC
CDR3aa: CPSRPELAGAYNEQFF

d_gene: .
abundance: .
v_gene: TRBV7-8
j_gene: TRBJ2-4
CDR3nt: TGTGCCATTTTGGGTTCGAAAGGATGCAAAAACATTCACTACTTC
CDR3aa: CAILGSKGCKNIHYF

d_gene: .
abundance: many
v_gene: TRBV2
j_gene: TRBJ1-2
CDR3nt: TGTGCCAGCGGAGGGACACGCTACACCTTC
CDR3aa: CASGGTRYTF

d_gene: .
abundance: .
v_gene: TRBV28
j_gene: TRBJ2-1
CDR3nt: TGTGCCAGCAGCCTCGGGAGCGGATTATACATTGAGCAGTTCTTC
CDR3aa: CASSLGSGLYIEQFF

d_gene: .
abundance: .
v_gene: TRBV6-1
j_gene: TRBJ2-3
CDR3nt: TGTGCCAGCACTATAGGAGGTGGAGAGACAGATACGCAGTATTTT
CDR3aa: CASTIGGGETDTQYF

d_gene: TRBD2
abundance: .
v_gene: TRBV10-3
j_gene: TRBJ2-3
CDR3nt: TGTGCCATCAGTGAAATTGGACTAGCGAGAGGAAGTGGCACAGAAACGCAGTATTTT
CDR3aa: CAISEIGLARGSGTETQYF

d_gene: .
abundance: few
v_gene: TRBV12-3/TRBV12-4
j_gene: TRBJ2-5
CDR3nt: TGTGCCAGCAGTCACGCCGGGCTTGAAGAGACCCAGTACTTC
CDR3aa: CASSHAGLEETQYF

d_gene: .
abundance: once
v_gene: TRBV28
j_gene: TRBJ1-2
CDR3nt: TGTGCCAGCAGTACCCAGGCAGGCTCTCTTAATTATGGCTACACCTTC
CDR3aa: CASSTQAGSLNYGYTF

d_gene: TRBD1
abundance: once
v_gene: TRBV29-1
j_gene: TRBJ2-4
CDR3nt: TGTAGCGTTATTACAGGGGGCGGGTCGAACATTCTGTACTTC
CDR3aa: CSVITGGGSNILYF

d_gene: TRBD1
abundance: few
v_gene: TRBV5-4
j_gene: TRBJ2-5
CDR3nt: TGTGCCAGCAGCCTGGGGCGTCAGGGGGTTCAAGAGACCCAGTACTTC
CDR3aa: CASSLGRQGVQETQYF

d_gene: .
abundance: many
v_gene: TRBV28
j_gene: TRBJ2-7
CDR3nt: TGTGCCAGCAGTTTCCAGGTAAACTCCTACGAGCAGTACTTC
CDR3aa: CASSFQVNSYEQYF

d_gene: .
abundance: .
v_gene: TRBV12-3/TRBV12-4
j_gene: TRBJ1-2
CDR3nt: TGTGCCAGCAGTCGTCGGTGCGTGAACTATGGCTACACCTTC
CDR3aa: CASSRRCVNYGYTF

d_gene: .
abundance: .
v_gene: TRBV5-1
j_gene: TRBJ1-5
CDR3nt: TGCGCCAGCAACCCCGGTGGGGGGACGAGCAATCAGCCCCAGCATTTT
CDR3aa: CASNPGGGTSNQPQHF

d_gene: .
abundance: .
v_gene: TRBV12-3/TRBV12-4
j_gene: TRBJ2-3
CDR3nt: TGTGCCAGCAGTCGGCTATCTGCAGATACTCAGTATTTT
CDR3aa: CASSRLSADTQYF

d_gene: TRBD1
abundance: .
v_gene: TRBV12-3/TRBV12-4
j_gene: TRBJ1-1
CDR3nt: TGTGCCAGCAGTTTAGCCGACAGGGGGAACATTGAAGCTTTCTTT
CDR3aa: CASSLADRGNIEAFF

d_gene: .
abundance: .
v_gene: TRBV29-1
j_gene: TRBJ1-1
CDR3nt: TGCAGTGTTGGTGGAGGATGGTATATGAACACTGAAGCTTTCTTT
CDR3aa: CSVGGGWYMNTEAFF

d_gene: .
abundance: .
v_gene: TRBV28
j_gene: TRBJ1-1
CDR3nt: TGTGCCAGCATTTTAGGACAGAAGAACACTGAAGCCTTATTT
CDR3aa: CASILGQKNTEALF

d_gene: .
abundance: .
v_gene: TRBV11-1
j_gene: TRBJ1-6
CDR3nt: TGTGCAAGCAGCCTGGCACTGGTTTCACCCCTCCACTTT
CDR3aa: CASSLALVSPLHF

d_gene: TRBD1
abundance: .
v_gene: TRBV29-1
j_gene: TRBJ2-7
CDR3nt: TGCAGCGGCATGACATCTGGGACAGGCACTCCCTACGAGCAATACTTC
CDR3aa: CSGMTSGTGTPYEQYF

d_gene: .
abundance: .
v_gene: TRBV29-1
j_gene: TRBJ2-4
CDR3nt: TGCAGCGTTGTCGTAGGAGGCAGGGACAAAATCATTCAGTACTTC
CDR3aa: CSVVVGGRDKIIQYF

d_gene: TRBD1
abundance: few
v_gene: TRBV7-2
j_gene: TRBJ2-1
CDR3nt: TGTGCCAGCAGCTTGCGGGACAGGGCACATGAGCAGTTCTTC
CDR3aa: CASSLRDRAHEQFF

d_gene: .
abundance: .
v_gene: TRBV28
j_gene: TRBJ1-2
CDR3nt: TGTGACAGCAACGACGGATCTACTCGAGGCTACACCTTC
CDR3aa: CDSNDGSTRGYTF

d_gene: TRBD1
abundance: .
v_gene: TRBV6-6
j_gene: TRBJ2-2
CDR3nt: TGTGCCAGCAGTTACTCGGGACAGGGGGCGGGGACCGGGGAGCCGTCTTTT
CDR3aa: CASSYSGQGAGTGEPSF

d_gene: .
abundance: .
v_gene: TRBV6-5
j_gene: TRBJ2-5
CDR3nt: TGTGCCAGCAGTTATCCGGGGGCGGAGACCAAGTACTTC
CDR3aa: CASSYPGAETKYF

d_gene: .
abundance: .
v_gene: TRBV24-1
j_gene: TRBJ2-2
CDR3nt: TGTGTCATCAGTGAAGGGGATTACGACACCGGGGAGCTGTTTTTT
CDR3aa: CVISEGDYDTGELFF

d_gene: TRBD1
abundance: many
v_gene: TRBV11-2
j_gene: TRBJ1-2
CDR3nt: TGTGGCAGCAGCTTATATGAGACAGGGTTTATCACCTTC
CDR3aa: CGSSLYETGFITF

d_gene: .
abundance: .
v_gene: TRBV6-1
j_gene: TRBJ2-3
CDR3nt: TGTGTCAGCAAGCCCAGCACAAACACGCAGTATTTT
CDR3aa: CVSKPSTNTQYF

d_gene: TRBD1
abundance: .
v_gene: TRBV6-2/TRBV6-3
j_gene: TRBJ1-2
CDR3nt: TGTGCCAGGAATCCGGGACAGTATGGCTACACCTTC
CDR3aa: CARNPGQYGYTF

d_gene: .
abundance: .
v_gene: TRBV10-2
j_gene: TRBJ2-5
CDR3nt: TGCGCCAGCAGTGATAGTTCCAGACAAGTGACCCAATACTTC
CDR3aa: CASSDSSRQVTQYF

d_gene: .
abundance: .
v_gene: TRBV6-5
j_gene: TRBJ2-5
CDR3nt: TGTGCCAGCAGGCCCCAGTTCGCAGGGGGCGGGGGGACCCAGTACTTC
CDR3aa: CASRPQFAGGGGTQYF

d_gene: .
abundance: once
v_gene: TRBV5-4
j_gene: TRBJ2-2
CDR3nt: TGTGCCAGCAGCCGAAAGACGGCCCGCATCGGGGAGCTGTATTTT
CDR3aa: CASSRKTARIGELYF

d_gene: TRBD2
abundance: once
v_gene: TRBV24-1
j_gene: TRBJ2-1
CDR3nt: TGTGCCATCAGTGATGTGATTAGCGGGCCTCTCAATGAGCAGTTCTTC
CDR3aa: CAISDVISGPLNEQFF

d_gene: .
abundance: .
v_gene: TRBV5-8
j_gene: TRBJ1-1
CDR3nt: TGTGCCAACAGCTTGGCCGCGAACACTGAAGCTTTCTTT
CDR3aa: CANSLAANTEAFF

d_gene: .
abundance: .
v_gene: TRBV29-1
j_gene: TRBJ2-2
CDR3nt: TGCTGCGTTGGTATTAGCGCGGCGAAGACCTGGGAGCTGTTTTTT
CDR3aa: CCVGISAAKTWELFF

d_gene: TRBD2
abundance: .
v_gene: TRBV11-2
j_gene: TRBJ2-1
CDR3nt: TGTGCCAGCAGCTTAGATAGGAGCGGGAGGTTCTACAGCGAGCAGTTCTTC
CDR3aa: CASSLDRSGRFYSEQFF

d_gene: TRBD2
abundance: .
v_gene: TRBV5-4
j_gene: TRBJ2-5
CDR3nt: TGTGCCTGCAGCCAGACTAGCGTAGAGACCCAGTACTTC
CDR3aa: CACSQTSVETQYF

d_gene: TRBD2
abundance: .
v_gene: TRBV11-1
j_gene: TRBJ2-5
CDR3nt: TGTGCCAGCGCGGTTCTGAGCGGGAGGGCCGGGGGAGAGACCCAGTACTTC
CDR3aa: CASAVLSGRAGGETQYF

d_gene: .
abundance: many
v_gene: TRBV28
j_gene: TRBJ2-4
CDR3nt: TGTGCCAGCAGTTCCCCCGGGCCTATCAAAAACATTCAGTACTTC
CDR3aa: CASSSPGPIKNIQYF